Below, 11 T cell receptor beta chains from the same sample are listed, as sequenced in a study of shared clonotypes between healthy human individuals. TCRdb keeps only in-frame clones here, not all; method: immunoSEQ multiplex PCR. The sample lists millions of clones, around 94% occurring once. The sequenced sample consisted of naive CD4+ T cells sorted from blood. Stated subset: CD45RA+ positively selected. These TCRs come from a man aged 18 to 35 in good health.

V gene TRBV5-4 combines with J gene TRBJ2-2; no definite D call. Germline CDR1 and CDR2: SGHNT and YYREEE (reference sequence). Deletions cut 4 bases from V and 5 bases from J, with 18 bases between. The CDR3 spans 16 residues. The CDR3 bases are TGTGCCAGCAGCCAACACCTAGAAAGCAAAACCGGGGAGCTGTTTTTT. As protein: CASSQHLESKTGELFF.

The chain uses TRBV18 and TRBJ2-1; D gene ambiguous. Germline V CDR1 and CDR2: KGHSH, LQKENI. Trimming removed 2 bases at V and 8 bases at J, with 10 bases between. The CDR3 contains 13 residues. As DNA, the CDR3 is TGTGCCAGCTCACCAAAGGGAATCTATGAGCAGTTCTTC. This encodes CASSPKGIYEQFF.

The rearrangement uses TRBV4-3 and TRBJ2-2; 8 bases map to TRBD1. This CDR3 has 20 amino acids. J gave up 2 bases and V 4 bases, and 18 bases lay outside the gene matches. CDR1 and CDR2 from the germline V gene are LGHNA and YSLEER. CDR3 nucleotides: TGCGCCAGCAGCCGGACTGGGACAGGAGGAACCATTGTAAACACCGGGGAGCTGTTTTTT. As protein: CASSRTGTGGTIVNTGELFF.

The chain joins TRBV7-2 to TRBJ1-3; perhaps TRBD1 as D (5 bases). V lost 1 base to trimming and J lost 0 bases, with 7 bases between them. CDR3 size: 15 residues. Germline V lookup: CDR1 SGHTA, CDR2 FQGNSA. CDR3 loop: CASSLGTLSGNTIYF. CDR3 nucleotides: TGTGCCAGCAGCTTAGGGACACTCTCTGGAAACACCATATATTTT.

The chain joins TRBV6-5 to TRBJ1-1; 7 positions match TRBD1. CDR1 and CDR2 (germline): MNHEY, SVGAGI. CDR3 length: 15 residues. The V and J ends lost 6 bases and 0 bases, in that order; junction bases with no gene match: 7. The CDR3 reads CASRVGGVMNTEAFF. The CDR3 DNA reads as TGTGCCAGCAGGGTAGGGGGCGTGATGAACACTGAAGCTTTCTTT.

The chain couples TRBV6-1 to TRBJ2-7; tentative D call: TRBD2 (6 bases). The V gene lost 1 base and the J gene lost 6 bases, with 13 bases spanning the gap. The CDR3 sequence is 14 residues long. CDR1 is MNHNS and CDR2 is SASEGT in the germline V gene. CDR3 in amino acids: CASSEVGGVREQYF. The CDR3 coding sequence is TGTGCCAGCAGTGAAGTGGGCGGGGTGCGCGAGCAGTACTTC.

Remarks on this clone: This sample includes further DNA sequences coding for the same CDR3. V and J are TRBV5-1 and TRBJ1-2; 11 nucleotides line up with TRBD1. V shed 3 bases and J 4 bases; nucleotides not matched to a gene: 2. CDR1 and CDR2 from the germline V gene are SGHRS and YFSETQ. CDR3 length: 14 amino acids. The CDR3 DNA reads as TGCGCCAGCAGCTCCGGGACAGGGGGCTATGGCTACACCTTC. Protein: CASSSGTGGYGYTF.

V gene TRBV25-1 combines with J gene TRBJ1-4; 7 nucleotides match TRBD1. Trimming cost V 4 bases and J 10 bases; bases outside gene matches: 9. CDR1 is MGHDK, CDR2 SYGVNS, per germline. The CDR3 is 14 residues long. CDR3 DNA: TGTGCCAGCAGTGCTCAGGGGGGGAGTGCAAAACTGTTTTTT. It codes for CASSAQGGSAKLFF.

This rearrangement joins TRBV6-5 to TRBJ1-4; a possible D gene is TRBD1 (6 bases). V gave up 2 bases and J gave up 7 bases, with 14 bases separating them. Per the germline V gene, CDR1 is MNHEY and CDR2 is SVGAGI. The CDR3 extends over 15 amino acids. The CDR3 nucleotides read TGTGCCAGCAGTTACGGAGGGGGTTTAGGTGAAAAACTGTTTTTT. This encodes CASSYGGGLGEKLFF.

In its sample, this clone was seen once. J is TRBJ2-3 and V is TRBV11-3; 8 positions match TRBD1. The CDR3 sequence is 15 residues long. Germline V gives CDR1 SGHNT, CDR2 YENEEA. The J segment lost 2 bases and the V segment lost 5 bases, leaving 6 bases of the junction unmatched. The CDR3 DNA reads TGTGCCAGCAGCCCAGGGGGCGCCGACACAGATACGCAGTATTTT. Its translation is CASSPGGADTDTQYF.

This clone has just one count. This rearrangement joins TRBV28 to TRBJ2-7, with TRBD1 as a possible D gene (5 bases). The V and J ends lost 6 bases and 0 bases respectively, with 12 bases between them. CDR3 length equals 14 residues. CDR1 and CDR2 (germline): MDHEN, SYDVKM. Here the CDR3 reads CASRVPGYSYEQYF. CDR3 sequence (DNA): TGTGCCAGCAGGGTCCCAGGGTACTCCTACGAGCAGTACTTC. Complete variable domain (other parts from reference TRBV28 and TRBJ2-7): DVKVTQSSRYLVKRTGEKVFLECVQDMDHENMFWYRQDPGLGLRLIYFSYDVKMKEKGDIPEGYSVSREKKERFSLILESASTNQTSMYLCASRVPGYSYEQYFGPGTRLTVT.